This T cell receptor beta chain was recorded in a study of blood T cell repertoires in COVID-19. Background on the study: Italy, Spain and the United States were the sources of the convalescent and acute COVID-19 samples. In each case, the material was cDNA or gDNA derived from T cells, B-cell-depleted T cells, or PBMCs.

This clone appeared a single time. In the authors' workflow: Estimation of nucleated cell counts relied on the amplification of reference gene primers. The protocol was immunoSEQ multiplex PCR, while the TCRdb copy is restricted to in-frame clones and leaves out a portion. That table supplies the V and J calls and clone size; D and trimming were determined from the DNA. Among about 240,000 clones, just under 85% were seen once, and the ten largest hold roughly a tenth. Germline assignment: CDR1 MDHEN and CDR2 SYDVKM. The CDR3 extends over 16 amino acids. V dropped 1 base and J dropped 5; count of bases not matched to a gene: 8.

The sequence came from a woman of 80 years or more with acute or convalescent COVID-19. The gene calls are TRBV28 and TRBJ1-5, with TRBD1 identical over 7 bases. The specimen sequenced was peripheral blood. This CDR3 is CASSLFGQVGDQPQHF. CDR3 sequence (DNA): TGTGCCAGCAGTTTATTCGGACAGGTGGGGGATCAGCCCCAGCATTTT.